The clone carrying this T cell receptor (beta chain) was detected a few times. Per the original methods: Nucleated cell number was recorded as an estimate derived from reference gene primer amplification. Libraries were prepared by immunoSEQ multiplex PCR; TCRdb keeps only in-frame clonotypes and omits some of them. V, J and clone size derive from that table, while D and trimming were established from the DNA sequence. The sample gives nearly 80,000 clones, over 80% of which show up once; over 4.5% is in the top ten. The data stem from a study of blood T cell repertoires in COVID-19. Study summary: COVID-19 samples, acute and convalescent, were from the United States, Italy and Spain. From T cells, B-cell-depleted T cells, or PBMCs came the material, which was cDNA or gDNA.

The CDR3 is 13 amino acids. Looked up from germline, CDR1 is MNHEY and CDR2 is SVGEGT. V lost 7 bases, J lost 8 bases, and 8 bases stayed unmatched. This receptor was obtained from a man in his 60s with active or convalescent COVID-19. The chain joins TRBV6-2 or TRBV6-3 to TRBJ1-2, with TRBD1 identical over 9 bases. The sequenced sample was peripheral blood. This chain's CDR3 is CASNPQGAAGYTF. The CDR3 bases are TGTGCCAGCAACCCACAGGGGGCGGCCGGCTACACCTTC.